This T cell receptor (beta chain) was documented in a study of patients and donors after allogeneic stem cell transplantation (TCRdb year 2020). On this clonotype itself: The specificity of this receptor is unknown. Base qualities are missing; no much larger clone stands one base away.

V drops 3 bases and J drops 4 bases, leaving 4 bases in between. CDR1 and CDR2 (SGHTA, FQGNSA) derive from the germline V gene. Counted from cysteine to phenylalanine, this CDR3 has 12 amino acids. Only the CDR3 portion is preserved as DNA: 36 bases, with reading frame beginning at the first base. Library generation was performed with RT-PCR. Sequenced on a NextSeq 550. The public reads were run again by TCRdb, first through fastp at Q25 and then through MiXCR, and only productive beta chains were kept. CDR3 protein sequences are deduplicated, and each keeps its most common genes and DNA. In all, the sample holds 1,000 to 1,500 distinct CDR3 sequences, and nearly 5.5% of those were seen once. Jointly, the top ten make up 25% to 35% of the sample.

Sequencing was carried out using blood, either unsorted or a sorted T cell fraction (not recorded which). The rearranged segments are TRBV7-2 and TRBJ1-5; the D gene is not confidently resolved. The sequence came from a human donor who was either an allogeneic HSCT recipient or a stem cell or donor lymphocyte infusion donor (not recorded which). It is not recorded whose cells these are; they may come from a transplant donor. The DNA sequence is TGTGCCAGCAGCTTCAGTAATCAGCCCCAGCATTTT. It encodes CASSFSNQPQHF.